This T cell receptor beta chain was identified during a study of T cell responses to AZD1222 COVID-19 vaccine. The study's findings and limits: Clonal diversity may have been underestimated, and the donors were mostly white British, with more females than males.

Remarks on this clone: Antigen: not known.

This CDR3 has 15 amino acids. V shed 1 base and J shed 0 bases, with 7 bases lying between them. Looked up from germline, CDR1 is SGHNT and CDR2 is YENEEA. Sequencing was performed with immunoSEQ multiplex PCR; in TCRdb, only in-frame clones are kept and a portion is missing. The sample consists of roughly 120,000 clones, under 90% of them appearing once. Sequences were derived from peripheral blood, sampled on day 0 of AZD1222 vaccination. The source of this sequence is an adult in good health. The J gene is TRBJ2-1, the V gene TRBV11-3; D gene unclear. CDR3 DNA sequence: TGTGCCAGCAGCTTAGCGGTGGGCTCCTACAATGAGCAGTTCTTC. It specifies CASSLAVGSYNEQFF.